These T cell receptor beta chains were read from a single sample in a study of regulatory T cells in long-lasting Graves disease. From the multiplex PCR reads, TCRdb called clonotypes with MiXCR, one entry per CDR3 protein. The sample lists over 500,000 distinct CDR3 sequences; 16% were seen once. This same sample was also taken into another study, of T cells in Graves' hyperthyroidism and ophthalmopathy.

This specimen consisted of peripheral blood mononuclear cells (PBMCs), obtained at new diagnosis, from a patient treated with antithyroid drugs. The receptors shown here come from a woman aged 25 to 45 with Graves disease. Each CDR3 is given with its conserved first and last residue. Fields, in order: J gene, D gene, V gene, clone size, CDR3 protein, CDR3 DNA. D genes are given only for firm matches. The listing skips clone size in some rows; elsewhere it reads once, few, many or a size class.

>TRBJ1-1|TRBD1|TRBV28|many
CASSSRTGRTEAFF
TGTGCCAGCAGTTCACGGACAGGAAGGACTGAAGCTTTCTTT
>TRBJ2-1|TRBD1|TRBV12-3/TRBV12-4|NA
CASKQQGAGEQFF
TGTGCCAGCAAACAACAGGGGGCAGGTGAGCAGTTCTTC
>TRBJ1-4|NA|TRBV7-9|NA
CASSLEMTDNEKLFF
TGTGCCAGCAGCTTAGAGATGACAGACAATGAAAAACTGTTTTTT
>TRBJ2-7|TRBD1|TRBV5-1|NA
CASSLRQGLLNEQYF
TGCGCCAGCAGCCTACGACAGGGTCTACTCAACGAGCAGTACTTC
>TRBJ2-7|TRBD1|TRBV14|many
CASSGTEIPYEQYF
TGTGCCAGCAGCGGGACAGAGATTCCCTACGAGCAGTACTTC
>TRBJ1-2|NA|TRBV30|NA
CAYSRINYGYTF
TGTGCCTACAGCCGGATTAACTATGGCTACACCTTC
>TRBJ2-7|NA|TRBV10-3|few
CAISESRGRPTYEQYF
TGTGCCATCAGTGAGTCCCGGGGGAGACCGACCTACGAGCAGTACTTC
>TRBJ2-1|TRBD1|TRBV5-1|NA
CASTGGSYNEQFF
TGCGCCAGCACAGGGGGCTCCTACAATGAGCAGTTCTTC
>TRBJ1-6|TRBD1|TRBV28|many
CASSFGTGFSPLHF
TGTGCCAGCAGTTTTGGGACAGGGTTTTCACCCCTCCACTTT
>TRBJ2-1|NA|TRBV7-3|many
CASSLTFSSYNEQFF
TGTGCCAGCAGCTTAACGTTCAGCTCCTACAATGAGCAGTTCTTC
>TRBJ1-5|NA|TRBV27|many
CASSSGWDNQPQHF
TGTGCCAGCAGTTCAGGGTGGGACAATCAGCCCCAGCATTTT
>TRBJ2-7|NA|TRBV27|many
CASSLSPRWFHEQYF
TGTGCCAGCAGTTTATCCCCCCGATGGTTCCACGAGCAGTACTTC
>TRBJ1-1|NA|TRBV20-1|many
CSATNTGRKKVGTEAFF
TGCAGTGCTACAAACACGGGACGGAAAAAAGTTGGTACTGAAGCTTTCTTT
>TRBJ1-5|NA|TRBV3-1|few
CASSQDLDFNQPQHF
TGTGCCAGCAGCCAAGATCTAGACTTCAATCAGCCCCAGCATTTT
>TRBJ2-1|NA|TRBV7-9|many
CASSLSLSDGNEQFF
TGTGCCAGCAGCTTGAGCCTGTCGGACGGCAATGAGCAGTTCTTC
>TRBJ2-7|NA|TRBV28|many
CASIPGRETYEQYF
TGTGCCAGCATCCCGGGACGCGAGACCTACGAGCAGTACTTC
>TRBJ1-6|NA|TRBV6-1|NA
CASSEAGRPNSPLHF
TGTGCCAGCAGTGAAGCGGGACGGCCAAATTCACCCCTCCACTTT
>TRBJ2-7|NA|TRBV28|many
CASIDGRNYEQYF
TGTGCCAGCATCGACGGACGGAATTACGAGCAGTACTTC
>TRBJ1-6|TRBD1|TRBV20-1|NA
CSARVTGGGNSPLHF
TGCAGTGCTAGAGTTACAGGGGGCGGGAATTCACCCCTCCACTTT
>TRBJ2-1|NA|TRBV29-1|few
CSVARLGANEQFF
TGCAGCGTTGCCCGACTAGGTGCCAATGAGCAGTTCTTC
>TRBJ2-7|TRBD1|TRBV18|few
CASSPPTGEQEQYF
TGTGCCAGCTCACCACCGACAGGGGAACAGGAGCAGTACTTC
>TRBJ1-1|TRBD1|TRBV5-1|many
CASSATGGGNTEAFF
TGCGCCAGCAGCGCCACAGGGGGGGGGAACACTGAAGCTTTCTTT
>TRBJ1-5|NA|TRBV7-8|NA
CASSLSMGLGQPQHF
TGTGCCAGCAGCTTAAGTATGGGGTTAGGACAGCCCCAGCATTTT
>TRBJ2-1|TRBD2|TRBV6-5|many
CASSYRALGGLAGVQFF
TGTGCCAGCAGTTACCGTGCCCTTGGCGGGCTAGCGGGAGTGCAGTTCTTC
>TRBJ1-2|TRBD1|TRBV6-5|NA
CASSSRDRSGYTF
TGTGCCAGCAGTTCCCGGGACAGAAGCGGCTACACCTTC
>TRBJ1-4|NA|TRBV18|NA
CASSPGQGQKLFF
TGTGCCAGCTCCCCGGGACAAGGCCAAAAACTGTTTTTT